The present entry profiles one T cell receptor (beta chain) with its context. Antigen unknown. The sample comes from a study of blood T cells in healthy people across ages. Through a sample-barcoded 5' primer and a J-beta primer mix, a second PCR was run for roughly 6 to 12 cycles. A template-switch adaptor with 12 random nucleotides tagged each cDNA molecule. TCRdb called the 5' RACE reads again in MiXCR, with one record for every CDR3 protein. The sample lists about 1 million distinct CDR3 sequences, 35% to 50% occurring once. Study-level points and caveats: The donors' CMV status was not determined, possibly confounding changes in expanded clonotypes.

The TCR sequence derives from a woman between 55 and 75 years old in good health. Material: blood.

This CDR3 is CASRRTGHTDTQYF. The CDR3, as DNA: TGTGCCAGCAGAAGGACAGGGCACACAGATACGCAGTATTTT. The rearrangement joins TRBV6-4 to TRBJ2-3; TRBD1 matches 8 bases. Germline CDR1 reads MRHNA; CDR2 reads SNTAGT. The CDR3 runs to 14 residues. Trimming at V came to 6 bases and at J to 2 bases, leaving 4 bases not matched to a gene.